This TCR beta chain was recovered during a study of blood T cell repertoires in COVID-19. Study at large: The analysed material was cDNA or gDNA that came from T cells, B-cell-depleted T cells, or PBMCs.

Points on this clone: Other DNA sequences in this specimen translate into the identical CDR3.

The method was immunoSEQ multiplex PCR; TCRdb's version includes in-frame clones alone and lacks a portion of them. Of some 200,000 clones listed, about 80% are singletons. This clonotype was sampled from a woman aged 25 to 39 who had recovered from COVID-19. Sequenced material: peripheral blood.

In DNA, the CDR3 is TGCGCCAGCAGCTTAGGGGGCTCTGGGGCCAACGTCCTGACTTTC. Protein sequence: CASSLGGSGANVLTF. The chain joins TRBV5-1 to TRBJ2-6; D is possibly TRBD1 (6 bases). The V and J ends lost 2 bases and 0 bases respectively, with 6 bases between them. CDR3 length: 15 amino acids. Germline V gene lookup returns CDR1 SGHRS and CDR2 YFSETQ.